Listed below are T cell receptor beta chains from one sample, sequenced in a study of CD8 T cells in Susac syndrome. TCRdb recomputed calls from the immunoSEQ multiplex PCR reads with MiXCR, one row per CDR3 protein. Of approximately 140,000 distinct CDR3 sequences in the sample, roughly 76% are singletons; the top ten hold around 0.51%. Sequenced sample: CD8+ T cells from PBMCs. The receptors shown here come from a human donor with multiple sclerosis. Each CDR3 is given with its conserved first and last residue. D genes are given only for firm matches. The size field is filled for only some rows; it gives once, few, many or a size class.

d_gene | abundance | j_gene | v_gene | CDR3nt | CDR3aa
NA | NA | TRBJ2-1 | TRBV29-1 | TGCAGCGTCCCCACCTCTTTCCTTAATGAGCAGTTCTTC | CSVPTSFLNEQFF
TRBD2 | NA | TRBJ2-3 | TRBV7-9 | TGTGCCAGCAGCTTACCGGGACTATACAAGGATACGCAGTATTTT | CASSLPGLYKDTQYF
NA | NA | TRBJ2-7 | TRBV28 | TGTGCCAGCAGTCCCCACCGGACGGCCTCCTACGAGCAGTACTTC | CASSPHRTASYEQYF
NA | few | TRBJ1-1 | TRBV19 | TGTGCCAGTTGTGCGGGGATGAACACTGAAGCTTTCTTT | CASCAGMNTEAFF
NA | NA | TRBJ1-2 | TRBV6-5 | TGTGCCAGCAGCACCCAAAAGGACAGAGACTATGGCTACACCTTC | CASSTQKDRDYGYTF
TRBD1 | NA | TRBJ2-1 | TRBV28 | TGTGCCAGCATCCACAGGGGATCCTACAATGAGCAGTTCTTC | CASIHRGSYNEQFF
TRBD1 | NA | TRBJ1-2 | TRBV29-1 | TGCAGTGCAAAAGGGACAGGGGTAAACTATGGCTACACCTTC | CSAKGTGVNYGYTF
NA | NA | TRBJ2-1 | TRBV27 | TGTGCCAGCAGTCTGTTACTAGGCAATGAGCAGTTCTTC | CASSLLLGNEQFF
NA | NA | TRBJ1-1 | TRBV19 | TGTGCCAGTAGTATGGTTAACACTGAAGCTTTCTTT | CASSMVNTEAFF
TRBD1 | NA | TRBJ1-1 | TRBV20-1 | TGCAGTGCTAGAGATGGGAGGGTAGGACAGGGCGGGACTGAAGCTTTCTTT | CSARDGRVGQGGTEAFF